This T cell receptor (beta chain) was obtained from a study of blood T cell repertoires in COVID-19. Study-level information: The United States, Italy and Spain were the sources of the acute and convalescent COVID-19 samples.

From germline, CDR1 is LNHNV and CDR2 YYDKDF (reference sequence). V lost 0 bases, J lost 2 bases, and 9 bases lay in between. This CDR3 comprises 15 residues. Generated by immunoSEQ multiplex PCR, the TCRdb table keeps only in-frame clones and is missing some. The profile shows about 130,000 clones, about nine tenths of them singletons. The specimen sequenced was PBMCs or T cells enriched from blood (not recorded which). The chain uses TRBV15 and TRBJ2-3, with TRBD2 as a possible D gene (5 bases). This TCR derives from a man in his fifties or sixties who had recovered from COVID-19. CDR3 in amino acids: CATSRDLTTTDTQYF. CDR3 DNA: TGTGCCACCAGCAGAGATTTGACTACCACAGATACGCAGTATTTT.